These T cell receptor beta chains were read from a single sample in a study of T cells after yellow fever vaccination. TCRdb redid the calling of the 5' RACE reads with MiXCR, one entry per CDR3 protein. The table shows roughly 500,000 distinct CDR3 sequences, with roughly 21% occurring only once. Sequences were derived from PBMCs, sampled 15 days after the yellow fever booster vaccination. The receptor set was obtained from a man between 25 and 39 years old who received the YFV17D yellow fever vaccine. Both conserved end residues are part of each CDR3. Each record gives: CDR3 length, clone size, V gene, D gene, J gene, CDR3 DNA, CDR3 protein. The D gene is left open where the match is weak. A clone size is listed for some rows: how often the clone was seen (once, few, many), or a class if it is expanded.

cdr3_length: 19; clone_size: .; v_call: TRBV15; d_call: .; j_call: TRBJ2-3; cdr3_nt: TGTGCCACCAGCAGAGTTAACCTGAAGTTAGCGGATAACACAGATACGCAGTATTTT; cdr3_aa: CATSRVNLKLADNTDTQYF
cdr3_length: 13; clone_size: .; v_call: TRBV28; d_call: TRBD1; j_call: TRBJ2-5; cdr3_nt: TGTGCCAGCAGGACAGGGAAATTGGAGACCCAGTACTTC; cdr3_aa: CASRTGKLETQYF
cdr3_length: 13; clone_size: .; v_call: TRBV20-1; d_call: .; j_call: TRBJ1-5; cdr3_nt: TGCAGTGCATCAGCCAGCAGGGATCAGCCCCAGCATTTT; cdr3_aa: CSASASRDQPQHF
cdr3_length: 17; clone_size: .; v_call: TRBV10-3; d_call: TRBD2; j_call: TRBJ2-3; cdr3_nt: TGTGCCATCAAGGGCCAAGCGGGAGGGCCCAGCCCAGATACGCAGTATTTT; cdr3_aa: CAIKGQAGGPSPDTQYF
cdr3_length: 11; clone_size: .; v_call: TRBV11-2; d_call: .; j_call: TRBJ2-2; cdr3_nt: TGTGCCAGCAGCACATTGACCAAGCTGTTTTTT; cdr3_aa: CASSTLTKLFF
cdr3_length: 14; clone_size: once; v_call: TRBV7-2; d_call: TRBD1; j_call: TRBJ1-5; cdr3_nt: TGTGCCAGCAGTACAGCGACAGGGATTCAGCCCCAGCATTTT; cdr3_aa: CASSTATGIQPQHF
cdr3_length: 15; clone_size: .; v_call: TRBV7-2; d_call: TRBD2; j_call: TRBJ2-3; cdr3_nt: TGTGCCAGCAGCTGGGGGGGAGGGCCCTTAGATACGCAGTATTTT; cdr3_aa: CASSWGGGPLDTQYF
cdr3_length: 12; clone_size: .; v_call: TRBV20-1; d_call: .; j_call: TRBJ2-7; cdr3_nt: TGCAGTGCTTCCGCCTCCTCCTGGGAGCAGTACTTC; cdr3_aa: CSASASSWEQYF
cdr3_length: 14; clone_size: .; v_call: TRBV5-1; d_call: .; j_call: TRBJ2-1; cdr3_nt: TGCGCCAGCAGAGTGGGAGACTCCTACAATGAGCAGTTCTTC; cdr3_aa: CASRVGDSYNEQFF
cdr3_length: 15; clone_size: .; v_call: TRBV9; d_call: .; j_call: TRBJ2-1; cdr3_nt: TGTGCCAGCAGCGTAGCTCGACTCCGCGGGGATGAGCAGTTCTTC; cdr3_aa: CASSVARLRGDEQFF
cdr3_length: 16; clone_size: few; v_call: TRBV9; d_call: .; j_call: TRBJ2-1; cdr3_nt: TGTGCCAGCAGCGTAGTGGCCCTCAGCTCCTACAATGAGCAGTTCTTC; cdr3_aa: CASSVVALSSYNEQFF
cdr3_length: 15; clone_size: few; v_call: TRBV20-1; d_call: TRBD2; j_call: TRBJ2-7; cdr3_nt: TGCAGTGCTCAGACGCTCCTAGCGGGCAACTACGAGCAGTACTTC; cdr3_aa: CSAQTLLAGNYEQYF
cdr3_length: 17; clone_size: .; v_call: TRBV28; d_call: .; j_call: TRBJ2-1; cdr3_nt: TGTGCCAGCAGTTTTCTTTTGAGTCTAGATGGGGTCAATGAGCAGTTCTTC; cdr3_aa: CASSFLLSLDGVNEQFF
cdr3_length: 14; clone_size: .; v_call: TRBV24-1; d_call: TRBD2; j_call: TRBJ2-3; cdr3_nt: TGTGCCACCCGAGCGGGAGCTAGCACAGATACGCAGTATTTT; cdr3_aa: CATRAGASTDTQYF
cdr3_length: 15; clone_size: few; v_call: TRBV12-3/TRBV12-4; d_call: .; j_call: TRBJ2-2; cdr3_nt: TGTGCCAGCAGGCCAGGGACTCCGAACACCGGGGAGCTGTTTTTT; cdr3_aa: CASRPGTPNTGELFF
cdr3_length: 14; clone_size: .; v_call: TRBV12-3/TRBV12-4; d_call: .; j_call: TRBJ1-6; cdr3_nt: TGTGCCAGCAGTTTAGCCGGGAAGGATTCACCCCTCCACTTT; cdr3_aa: CASSLAGKDSPLHF
cdr3_length: 14; clone_size: few; v_call: TRBV25-1; d_call: TRBD1; j_call: TRBJ2-2; cdr3_nt: TGTGCCACCAGTTTACAGGGGGCGGGTGGGGAGCTGTTTTTT; cdr3_aa: CATSLQGAGGELFF
cdr3_length: 14; clone_size: .; v_call: TRBV20-1; d_call: TRBD1; j_call: TRBJ2-5; cdr3_nt: TGCAGTGCTAGGAGGACAGGGAATCAAGAGATCCAGTACTTC; cdr3_aa: CSARRTGNQEIQYF
cdr3_length: 14; clone_size: .; v_call: TRBV20-1; d_call: TRBD2; j_call: TRBJ2-3; cdr3_nt: TGCAGTGCTACTAGCGGAGGGAGCACAGATACGCAGTATTTT; cdr3_aa: CSATSGGSTDTQYF
cdr3_length: 15; clone_size: .; v_call: TRBV12-3/TRBV12-4; d_call: TRBD2; j_call: TRBJ2-7; cdr3_nt: TGTGCCAGCAGTTTATCCGGTAGCGGGATCTACGAGCAGTACTTC; cdr3_aa: CASSLSGSGIYEQYF
cdr3_length: 14; clone_size: few; v_call: TRBV7-2; d_call: .; j_call: TRBJ1-6; cdr3_nt: TGTGCCAGCAGCTTAGCGGCAGGAGTTTCACCCCTCCACTTT; cdr3_aa: CASSLAAGVSPLHF
cdr3_length: 17; clone_size: few; v_call: TRBV18; d_call: TRBD2; j_call: TRBJ2-5; cdr3_nt: TGTGCCAGCTCAACTACCTCACTAGCGGGAGAGGAGGAGACCCAGTACTTC; cdr3_aa: CASSTTSLAGEEETQYF
cdr3_length: 12; clone_size: .; v_call: TRBV7-9; d_call: .; j_call: TRBJ2-7; cdr3_nt: TGTGCCAGCAGCTCCCATTCCGGCGAGCAGTACTTC; cdr3_aa: CASSSHSGEQYF
cdr3_length: 16; clone_size: .; v_call: TRBV10-1; d_call: TRBD1; j_call: TRBJ2-5; cdr3_nt: TGCGCCAGCAGCCCCCGCGAGGGACAGGGGAGAGAGACCCAGTACTTC; cdr3_aa: CASSPREGQGRETQYF
cdr3_length: 14; clone_size: .; v_call: TRBV10-3; d_call: TRBD1; j_call: TRBJ2-5; cdr3_nt: TGTGCCATCAGTGAGTCGGGACAGCAAGAGACCCAGTACTTC; cdr3_aa: CAISESGQQETQYF
cdr3_length: 15; clone_size: .; v_call: TRBV24-1; d_call: .; j_call: TRBJ2-7; cdr3_nt: TGTGCCACCAGTGAAGGAGGGTTGAAAACCTACGAGCAGTACTTC; cdr3_aa: CATSEGGLKTYEQYF
cdr3_length: 14; clone_size: .; v_call: TRBV20-1; d_call: .; j_call: TRBJ2-3; cdr3_nt: TGCAGTGCTAGAGTGGACGGAGGGCGAGATACGCAGTATTTT; cdr3_aa: CSARVDGGRDTQYF
cdr3_length: 16; clone_size: .; v_call: TRBV24-1; d_call: TRBD2; j_call: TRBJ2-5; cdr3_nt: TGTGCCACCAGTGACCTAGAGAGGGGAGGGGAAGAGACCCAGTACTTC; cdr3_aa: CATSDLERGGEETQYF
cdr3_length: 16; clone_size: few; v_call: TRBV7-9; d_call: TRBD2; j_call: TRBJ2-1; cdr3_nt: TGTGCCAGCAGCTTAGTTGTGGTGGGGAGGGCCAATGAGCAGTTCTTC; cdr3_aa: CASSLVVVGRANEQFF
cdr3_length: 15; clone_size: few; v_call: TRBV18; d_call: TRBD1; j_call: TRBJ1-1; cdr3_nt: TGTGCCAGCTCACCACCGGGACAGCAACACACTGAAGCTTTCTTT; cdr3_aa: CASSPPGQQHTEAFF
cdr3_length: 14; clone_size: .; v_call: TRBV15; d_call: TRBD1; j_call: TRBJ2-5; cdr3_nt: TGTGCCACCAGTGCCTCCCGACAGGGGGAGACCCAGTACTTC; cdr3_aa: CATSASRQGETQYF
cdr3_length: 15; clone_size: .; v_call: TRBV5-1; d_call: TRBD1; j_call: TRBJ2-4; cdr3_nt: TGCGCCAGCAGCGCACAGGGGACGGCCAAAAACATTCAGTACTTC; cdr3_aa: CASSAQGTAKNIQYF
cdr3_length: 12; clone_size: .; v_call: TRBV30; d_call: .; j_call: TRBJ1-5; cdr3_nt: TGTGCCTGGAGTCAAGAAAATCAGCCCCAGCATTTT; cdr3_aa: CAWSQENQPQHF
cdr3_length: 14; clone_size: few; v_call: TRBV25-1; d_call: TRBD1; j_call: TRBJ1-2; cdr3_nt: TGTGCCAGCAGTATGACAGGGGTTTTCGGCGGCTACACCTTC; cdr3_aa: CASSMTGVFGGYTF
cdr3_length: 16; clone_size: few; v_call: TRBV24-1; d_call: .; j_call: TRBJ2-2; cdr3_nt: TGTGCCACCAGTGACCCGAGACAGTCTAACACCGGGGAGCTGTTTTTT; cdr3_aa: CATSDPRQSNTGELFF
cdr3_length: 15; clone_size: .; v_call: TRBV3-1; d_call: .; j_call: TRBJ1-1; cdr3_nt: TGTGCCAGCAGCCAAGAGGGCCTTGGAAACACTGAAGCTTTCTTT; cdr3_aa: CASSQEGLGNTEAFF
cdr3_length: 18; clone_size: .; v_call: TRBV5-6; d_call: TRBD2; j_call: TRBJ2-5; cdr3_nt: TGTGCCAGCAGCTTCGATCCCATAGCGGGAGGGCCTGGAGAGACCCAGTACTTC; cdr3_aa: CASSFDPIAGGPGETQYF
cdr3_length: 14; clone_size: .; v_call: TRBV14; d_call: TRBD1; j_call: TRBJ2-7; cdr3_nt: TGTGCCAGCAGCCGGACAGGGGGGGACTACGAGCAGTACTTC; cdr3_aa: CASSRTGGDYEQYF
cdr3_length: 15; clone_size: few; v_call: TRBV9; d_call: TRBD2; j_call: TRBJ2-1; cdr3_nt: TGTGCCAGCAGCGTAGGCCTAGCGGGAAGCTCGGAGCAGTTCTTC; cdr3_aa: CASSVGLAGSSEQFF